This T cell receptor beta chain appears in the sequencing data of a study of blood T cell repertoires in COVID-19. This clone was recorded only once. This table comes from immunoSEQ multiplex PCR, and its TCRdb copy is limited to in-frame clones, with some not included. The sample consists of over 200,000 clones, 80% to 85% of them appearing once. The sequence was collected from a human donor in a cohort sampled during active COVID-19. Sequenced: peripheral blood.

This chain's CDR3 is CASSQATGTGLRNTIYF. CDR3 in DNA: TGTGCCAGCAGCCAAGCAACCGGGACAGGGTTGCGAAACACCATATATTTT. The V gene is TRBV3-1 (or the pseudogene TRBV3-2), the J gene TRBJ1-3, with 9 bases that match TRBD1. CDR1 and CDR2 from the germline V gene are LGHDT and YNNKEL (reference sequence). This CDR3 region has 17 residues. Unmatched junction bases numbered 9, after V lost 1 base and J lost 5 bases.